Listed below are T cell receptor beta chains from one sample, sequenced in a study of T cells after yellow fever vaccination. TCRdb processed the 5' RACE reads anew with MiXCR; each CDR3 protein has one entry. Of some 390,000 distinct CDR3 sequences listed, around a sixth are singletons. The starting material was PBMCs, obtained before the yellow fever booster vaccination. Receptor source: a young man who received the YFV17D yellow fever vaccine. Both conserved end residues are part of each CDR3. The D gene is left open where the match is weak. The size field is filled for only some rows; it gives once, few, many or a size class.

clone_size,j_call,v_call,d_call,cdr3_aa,cdr3_nt
few,TRBJ2-5,TRBV10-3,NA,CATGLAQETQYF,TGTGCCACGGGACTTGCTCAAGAGACCCAGTACTTC
few,TRBJ2-7,TRBV20-1,TRBD2,CSAREWRGVVGEQYF,TGCAGTGCTAGAGAGTGGCGGGGGGTAGTAGGCGAGCAGTACTTC
few,TRBJ1-2,TRBV28,TRBD1,CASRPGQGGRGYTF,TGTGCCAGCAGGCCGGGACAGGGTGGTCGTGGCTACACCTTC
few,TRBJ1-2,TRBV6-5,TRBD1,CASKGGKTNYGYTF,TGTGCCAGCAAAGGGGGCAAAACTAACTATGGCTACACCTTC
few,TRBJ2-3,TRBV6-5,NA,CASSRGGEDTQYF,TGTGCCAGCAGCCGAGGAGGGGAGGATACGCAGTATTTT
NA,TRBJ1-1,TRBV12-3/TRBV12-4,NA,CASSLVGGPTEAFF,TGTGCCAGCAGTTTAGTCGGGGGGCCCACTGAAGCTTTCTTT
many,TRBJ1-1,TRBV15,TRBD1,CATSRSTGVSEAFF,TGTGCCACCAGCAGATCCACAGGGGTATCTGAAGCTTTCTTT
NA,TRBJ1-6,TRBV4-3,NA,CASSQDRGGGSYNSPLHF,TGCGCCAGCAGCCAAGATCGGGGGGGTGGCTCCTATAATTCACCCCTCCACTTT
NA,TRBJ1-6,TRBV11-2,TRBD1,CASSLGTGNRNSPLHF,TGTGCCAGCAGCCTTGGGACAGGGAATCGGAATTCACCCCTCCACTTT
NA,TRBJ2-1,TRBV13,NA,CASSSLASPGDEQFF,TGTGCCAGCAGCTCCCTGGCAAGCCCCGGAGATGAGCAGTTCTTC
few,TRBJ1-1,TRBV7-2,NA,CASSLEGGPNTEAFF,TGTGCCAGCAGCTTAGAGGGAGGACCGAACACTGAAGCTTTCTTT
NA,TRBJ1-1,TRBV20-1,NA,CSARIGSPEAFF,TGCAGTGCTAGAATAGGTTCCCCCGAAGCTTTCTTT
NA,TRBJ2-2,TRBV5-5,NA,CASSFPPQLVPPGELFF,TGTGCCAGCAGCTTTCCCCCACAACTAGTTCCCCCCGGGGAGCTGTTTTTT
many,TRBJ1-1,TRBV12-3/TRBV12-4,NA,CASSLRGIGTEAFF,TGTGCCAGCAGTTTAAGGGGAATAGGCACTGAAGCTTTCTTT
few,TRBJ2-3,TRBV9,NA,CASSATFGSSGGVTDTQYF,NA
few,TRBJ2-7,TRBV7-9,TRBD1,CASSPTGQRSSYEQYF,TGTGCCAGCAGCCCAACGGGACAGCGAAGCTCCTACGAGCAGTACTTC
NA,TRBJ1-2,TRBV7-2,TRBD1,CASSVDRGPYGYTF,TGTGCCAGCAGCGTCGACAGGGGCCCATATGGCTACACCTTC
few,TRBJ1-1,TRBV30,NA,CAWSVRTYTNTEAFF,TGTGCCTGGAGTGTTAGGACATACACCAACACTGAAGCTTTCTTT
NA,TRBJ2-7,TRBV6-6,NA,CASSYASYEQYF,TGTGCCAGCAGTTACGCTAGCTACGAGCAGTACTTC
few,TRBJ1-5,TRBV25-1,TRBD1,CASRTGSEPQHF,TGTGCCAGCAGGACAGGGAGTGAGCCCCAGCATTTT
NA,TRBJ1-3,TRBV12-3/TRBV12-4,NA,CASGNMGGNTIYF,TGTGCCAGCGGGAATATGGGCGGAAACACCATATATTTT
NA,TRBJ2-6,TRBV7-3,NA,CASSLSLGRSGANVLTF,TGTGCCAGCAGCTTATCCCTGGGCAGATCTGGGGCCAACGTCCTGACTTTC
few,TRBJ2-5,TRBV7-3,NA,CASSLGLAREETQYF,TGTGCCAGCAGCTTGGGGCTGGCTCGGGAAGAGACCCAGTACTTC
NA,TRBJ1-1,TRBV28,TRBD1,CASSPGGETEAFF,TGTGCCAGCAGCCCAGGGGGCGAAACTGAAGCTTTCTTT
few,TRBJ2-5,TRBV6-2/TRBV6-3,TRBD1,CASSYTGTGGETQYF,TGTGCCAGCAGCTACACTGGGACAGGGGGAGAGACCCAGTACTTC
few,TRBJ2-1,TRBV7-9,NA,CASSVSSAF,TGTGCCAGCAGCGTGAGCTCCGCCTTC
NA,TRBJ2-2,TRBV12-3/TRBV12-4,NA,CASSSDTPNTGELFF,TGTGCCAGCAGTTCGGACACACCGAACACCGGGGAGCTGTTTTTT
NA,TRBJ2-3,TRBV7-2,NA,CASSTRRGARTDTQYF,TGTGCCAGCAGCACAAGACGGGGGGCGAGGACAGATACGCAGTATTTT
NA,TRBJ2-1,TRBV4-1,TRBD2,CASSHGTSGGGSYNEQFF,TGCGCCAGCAGCCATGGGACTAGCGGGGGGGGCTCCTACAATGAGCAGTTCTTC
NA,TRBJ1-1,TRBV6-6,NA,CASSYHRRMNTEAFF,TGTGCCAGCAGTTACCACAGACGAATGAACACTGAAGCTTTCTTT
many,TRBJ1-5,TRBV28,NA,CASSSYGNQPQHF,TGTGCCAGCAGTTCCTACGGCAATCAGCCCCAGCATTTT
NA,TRBJ1-5,TRBV7-2,NA,CASSLALRGNQPQHF,TGTGCCAGCAGCTTGGCGCTGAGAGGCAATCAGCCCCAGCATTTT
NA,TRBJ2-3,TRBV5-1,NA,CASSSDSASTDTQYF,TGCGCCAGCAGCTCAGACAGCGCTAGCACAGATACGCAGTATTTT
NA,TRBJ2-1,TRBV3-1,NA,CASSPRRQGWEQFF,TGTGCCAGCAGTCCGCGTAGGCAGGGTTGGGAGCAGTTCTTC
NA,TRBJ2-5,TRBV20-1,TRBD2,CSAKPGLAGNQETQYF,TGCAGTGCTAAACCTGGACTAGCGGGGAACCAAGAGACCCAGTACTTC
NA,TRBJ2-3,TRBV12-3/TRBV12-4,NA,CASSPRYTDTQYF,TGTGCCAGCAGTCCGAGATACACAGATACGCAGTATTTT
few,TRBJ2-3,TRBV5-1,TRBD1,CASSPGQGAADTQYF,TGCGCCAGCAGCCCAGGACAGGGGGCGGCAGATACGCAGTATTTT
few,TRBJ2-1,TRBV4-1,NA,CASSLHPGETKYNEQFF,TGCGCCAGCAGCCTGCATCCCGGGGAGACCAAGTACAATGAGCAGTTCTTC
NA,TRBJ2-3,TRBV28,TRBD2,CASSLGGGAATQYF,TGTGCCAGCAGTTTGGGGGGGGGTGCGGCTACGCAGTATTTT
few,TRBJ1-6,TRBV4-3,NA,CASSQDRAGNNSPLHF,TGCGCCAGCAGCCAAGATCGGGCAGGGAATAATTCACCCCTCCACTTT
many,TRBJ1-5,TRBV12-3/TRBV12-4,NA,CASSLLGNQPQHF,TGTGCCAGCAGTTTATTGGGCAATCAGCCCCAGCATTTT
NA,TRBJ1-1,TRBV12-3/TRBV12-4,NA,CASSPPKDTEAFF,TGTGCCAGCAGTCCTCCCAAAGACACTGAAGCTTTCTTT
NA,TRBJ2-5,TRBV18,NA,CASSPQQGGETQYF,TGTGCCAGCTCACCACAGCAGGGTGGCGAGACCCAGTACTTC
NA,TRBJ2-2,TRBV14,TRBD2,CASSQRGWNTGELFF,TGTGCCAGCAGCCAGCGGGGGTGGAACACCGGGGAGCTGTTTTTT
many,TRBJ1-6,TRBV12-3/TRBV12-4,TRBD1,CASRRTGENSPLHF,TGTGCCAGCAGGAGGACAGGGGAAAATTCACCCCTCCACTTT
NA,TRBJ2-7,TRBV20-1,NA,CSARWAGRRVNEQYF,TGCAGTGCTAGATGGGCAGGGAGGAGAGTAAACGAGCAGTACTTC
NA,TRBJ1-1,TRBV7-9,NA,CASSLKPARLTEAFF,TGTGCCAGCAGCCTTAAACCGGCTAGACTCACTGAAGCTTTCTTT
many,TRBJ1-1,TRBV6-5,NA,CASSYSVNGGPRENTEAFF,TGTGCCAGCAGTTACTCTGTTAACGGGGGTCCGAGGGAGAACACTGAAGCTTTCTTT
NA,TRBJ1-1,TRBV18,TRBD1,CASSLSLQGSAFF,TGTGCCAGCTCACTGAGCTTACAGGGGTCGGCTTTCTTT
many,TRBJ2-1,TRBV20-1,NA,CSARGLRANNEQFF,TGCAGTGCTAGAGGATTGCGGGCTAACAATGAGCAGTTCTTC
NA,TRBJ2-1,TRBV5-5,NA,CASINSGEQFF,TGTGCCAGCATTAACTCCGGTGAGCAGTTCTTC
NA,TRBJ1-1,TRBV20-1,TRBD1,CSARDLRQGATEAFF,TGCAGTGCTAGAGACTTAAGACAGGGGGCCACTGAAGCTTTCTTT
NA,TRBJ2-5,TRBV4-3,NA,CASSQGLQDPKETQYF,TGCGCCAGCAGCCAAGGACTACAGGACCCAAAAGAGACCCAGTACTTC
NA,TRBJ2-7,TRBV6-5,NA,CASRRDLPGYEQYF,TGTGCCAGCAGAAGGGACCTACCAGGCTACGAGCAGTACTTC
few,TRBJ2-7,TRBV6-2/TRBV6-3,NA,CASSYVQGRQYF,TGTGCCAGCAGTTACGTCCAGGGTCGACAGTACTTC